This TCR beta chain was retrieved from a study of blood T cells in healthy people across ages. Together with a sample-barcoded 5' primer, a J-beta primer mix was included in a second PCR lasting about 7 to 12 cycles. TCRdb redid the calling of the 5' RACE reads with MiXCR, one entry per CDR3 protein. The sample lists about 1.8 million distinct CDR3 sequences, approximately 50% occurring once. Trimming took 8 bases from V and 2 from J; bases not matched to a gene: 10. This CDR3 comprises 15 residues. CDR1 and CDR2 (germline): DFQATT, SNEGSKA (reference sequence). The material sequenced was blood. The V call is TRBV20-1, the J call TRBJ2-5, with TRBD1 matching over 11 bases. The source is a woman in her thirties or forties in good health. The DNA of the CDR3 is TGCAGTTCCTACCTTAGGGACAGGGGGCAAGAGACCCAGTACTTC. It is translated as CSSYLRDRGQETQYF.